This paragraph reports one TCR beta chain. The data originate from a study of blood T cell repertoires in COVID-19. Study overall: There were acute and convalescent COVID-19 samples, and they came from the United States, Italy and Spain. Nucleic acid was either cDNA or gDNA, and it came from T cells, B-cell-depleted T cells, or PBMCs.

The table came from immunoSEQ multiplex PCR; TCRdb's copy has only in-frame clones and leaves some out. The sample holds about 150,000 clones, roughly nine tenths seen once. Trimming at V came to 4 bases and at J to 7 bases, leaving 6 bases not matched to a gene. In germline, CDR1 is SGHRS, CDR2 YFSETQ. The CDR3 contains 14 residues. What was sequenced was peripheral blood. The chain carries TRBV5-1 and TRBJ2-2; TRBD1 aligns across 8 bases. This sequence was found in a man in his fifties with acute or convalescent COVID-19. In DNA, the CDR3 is TGCGCCAGCAGCCCGGGACAGGAAGGCGGGGAGCTGTTTTTT. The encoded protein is CASSPGQEGGELFF.